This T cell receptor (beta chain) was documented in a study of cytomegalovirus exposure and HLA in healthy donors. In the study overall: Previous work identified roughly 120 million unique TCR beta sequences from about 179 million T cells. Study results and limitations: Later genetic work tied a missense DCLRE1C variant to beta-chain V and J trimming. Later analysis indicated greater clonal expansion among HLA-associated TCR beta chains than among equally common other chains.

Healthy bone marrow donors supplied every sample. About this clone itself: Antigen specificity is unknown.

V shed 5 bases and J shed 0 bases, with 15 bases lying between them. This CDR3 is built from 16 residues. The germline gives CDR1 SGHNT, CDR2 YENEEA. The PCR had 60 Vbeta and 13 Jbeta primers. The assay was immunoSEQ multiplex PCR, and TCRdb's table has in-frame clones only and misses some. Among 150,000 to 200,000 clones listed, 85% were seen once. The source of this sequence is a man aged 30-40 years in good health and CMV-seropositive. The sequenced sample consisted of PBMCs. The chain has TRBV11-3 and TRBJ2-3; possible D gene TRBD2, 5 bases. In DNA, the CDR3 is TGTGCCAGCAGCCTCCCCGAGGGCAGAAGCACAGATACGCAGTATTTT. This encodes CASSLPEGRSTDTQYF.